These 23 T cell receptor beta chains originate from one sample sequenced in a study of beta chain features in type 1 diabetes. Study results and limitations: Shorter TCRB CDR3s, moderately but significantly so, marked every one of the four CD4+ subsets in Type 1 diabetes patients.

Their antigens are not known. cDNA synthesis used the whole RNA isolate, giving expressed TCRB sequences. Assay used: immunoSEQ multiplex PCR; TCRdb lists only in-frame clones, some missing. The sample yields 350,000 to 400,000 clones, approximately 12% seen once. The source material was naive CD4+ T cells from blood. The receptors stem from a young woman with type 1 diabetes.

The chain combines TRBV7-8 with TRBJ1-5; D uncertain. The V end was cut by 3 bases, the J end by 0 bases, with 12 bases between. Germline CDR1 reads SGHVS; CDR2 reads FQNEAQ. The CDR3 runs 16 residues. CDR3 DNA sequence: TGTGCCAGCAGCTTGGAGGGTTCGTATAGCAATCAGCCCCAGCATTTT. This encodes CASSLEGSYSNQPQHF.

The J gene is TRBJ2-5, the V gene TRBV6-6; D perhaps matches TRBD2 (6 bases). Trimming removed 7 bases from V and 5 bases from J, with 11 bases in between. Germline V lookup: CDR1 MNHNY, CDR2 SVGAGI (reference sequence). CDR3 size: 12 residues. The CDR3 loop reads CASTGLRETQYF. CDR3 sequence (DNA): TGTGCCAGCACGGGACTCCGGGAGACCCAGTACTTC.

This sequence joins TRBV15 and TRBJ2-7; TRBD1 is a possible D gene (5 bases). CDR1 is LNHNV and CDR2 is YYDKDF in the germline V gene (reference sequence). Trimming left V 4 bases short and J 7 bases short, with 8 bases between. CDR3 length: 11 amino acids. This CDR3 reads CATSTGWEQYF. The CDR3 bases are TGTGCCACCAGCACAGGGTGGGAGCAGTACTTC.

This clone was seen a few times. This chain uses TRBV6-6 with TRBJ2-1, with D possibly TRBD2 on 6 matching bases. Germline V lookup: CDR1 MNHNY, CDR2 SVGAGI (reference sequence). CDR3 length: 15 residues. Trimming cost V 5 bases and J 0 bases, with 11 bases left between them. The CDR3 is CASSGTRSSYNEQFF. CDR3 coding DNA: TGTGCCAGCAGTGGGACTCGTAGCTCCTACAATGAGCAGTTCTTC.

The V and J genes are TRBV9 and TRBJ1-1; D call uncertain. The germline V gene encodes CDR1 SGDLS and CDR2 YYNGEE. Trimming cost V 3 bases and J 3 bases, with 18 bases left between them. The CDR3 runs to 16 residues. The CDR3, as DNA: TGTGCCAGCAGCGCAACGTCACAGACCGTTTACACTGAAGCTTTCTTT. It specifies CASSATSQTVYTEAFF.

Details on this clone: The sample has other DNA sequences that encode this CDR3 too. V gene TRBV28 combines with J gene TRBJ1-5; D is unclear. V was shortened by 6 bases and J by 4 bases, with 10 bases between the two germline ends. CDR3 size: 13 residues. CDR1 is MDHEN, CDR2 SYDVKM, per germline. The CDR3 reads CASSSGSNQPQHF. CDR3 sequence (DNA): TGTGCCAGCAGCTCAGGTTCGAATCAGCCCCAGCATTTT.

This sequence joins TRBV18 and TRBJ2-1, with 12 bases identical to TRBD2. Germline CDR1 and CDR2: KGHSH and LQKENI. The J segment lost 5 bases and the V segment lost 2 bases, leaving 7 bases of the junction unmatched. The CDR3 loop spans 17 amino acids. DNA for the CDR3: TGTGCCAGCTCACCAACCCTAGCGGGAGGGCCCCACAATGAGCAGTTCTTC. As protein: CASSPTLAGGPHNEQFF.

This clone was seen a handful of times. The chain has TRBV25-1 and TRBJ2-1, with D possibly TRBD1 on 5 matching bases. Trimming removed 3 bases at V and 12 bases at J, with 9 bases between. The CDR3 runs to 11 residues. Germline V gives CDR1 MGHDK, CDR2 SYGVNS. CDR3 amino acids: CASSDRQGQFF. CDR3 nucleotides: TGTGCCAGCAGTGATCGGCAGGGGCAGTTCTTC. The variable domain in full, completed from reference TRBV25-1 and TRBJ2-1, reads EADIYQTPRYLVIGTGKKITLECSQTMGHDKMYWYQQDPGMELHLIHYSYGVNSTEKGDLSSESTVSRIRTEHFPLTLESARPSHTSQYLCASSDRQGQFFGPGTRLTVL.

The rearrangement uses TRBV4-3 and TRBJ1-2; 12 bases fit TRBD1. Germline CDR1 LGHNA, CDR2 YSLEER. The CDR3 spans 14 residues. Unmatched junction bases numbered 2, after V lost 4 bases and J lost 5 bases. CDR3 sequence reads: CASSRGQGAYGYTF. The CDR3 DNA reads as TGCGCCAGCAGCCGGGGACAGGGGGCTTATGGCTACACCTTC.

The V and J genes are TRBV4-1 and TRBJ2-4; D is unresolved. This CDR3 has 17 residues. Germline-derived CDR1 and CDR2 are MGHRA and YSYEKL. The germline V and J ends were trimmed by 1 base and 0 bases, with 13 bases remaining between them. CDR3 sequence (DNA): TGCGCCAGCAGCCAAGGTCCCCAGGCACTAGCCAAAAACATTCAGTACTTC. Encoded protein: CASSQGPQALAKNIQYF.

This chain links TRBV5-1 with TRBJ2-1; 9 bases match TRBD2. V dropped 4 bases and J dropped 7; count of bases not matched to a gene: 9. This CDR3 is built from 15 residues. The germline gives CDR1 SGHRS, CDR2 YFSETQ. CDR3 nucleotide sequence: TGCGCCAGCAGCCCAATAGCGGGAGTTAAGAATGAGCAGTTCTTC. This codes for CASSPIAGVKNEQFF.

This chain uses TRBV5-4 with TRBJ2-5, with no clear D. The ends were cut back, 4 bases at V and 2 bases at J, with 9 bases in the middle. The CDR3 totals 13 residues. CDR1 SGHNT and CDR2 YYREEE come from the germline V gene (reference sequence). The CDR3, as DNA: TGTGCCAGCAGCCTCATCGGGCAAGAGACCCAGTACTTC. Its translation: CASSLIGQETQYF. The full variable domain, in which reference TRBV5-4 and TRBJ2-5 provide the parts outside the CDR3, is ETGVTQSPTHLIKTRGQQVTLRCSSQSGHNTVSWYQQALGQGPQFIFQYYREEENGRGNFPPRFSGLQFPNYSSELNVNALELDDSALYLCASSLIGQETQYFGPGTRLLVL.

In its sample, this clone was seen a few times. CDR3 region: CASSFTGRTDTQYF. CDR3 sequence (DNA): TGTGCCAGCAGCTTTACAGGGCGCACAGATACGCAGTATTTT. The chain uses TRBV5-4 and TRBJ2-3, with D perhaps matching TRBD1 (6 bases). Looked up from germline, CDR1 is SGHNT and CDR2 is YYREEE (reference sequence). The CDR3 loop spans 14 amino acids. V dropped 2 bases and J dropped 1 base, with 8 bases sitting between them.

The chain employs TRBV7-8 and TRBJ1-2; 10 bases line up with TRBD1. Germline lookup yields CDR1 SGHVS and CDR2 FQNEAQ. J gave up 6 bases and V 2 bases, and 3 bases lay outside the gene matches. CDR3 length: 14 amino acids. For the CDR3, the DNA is TGTGCCAGCAGCTTATACGGGACAGGGGATGGCTACACCTTC. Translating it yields CASSLYGTGDGYTF.

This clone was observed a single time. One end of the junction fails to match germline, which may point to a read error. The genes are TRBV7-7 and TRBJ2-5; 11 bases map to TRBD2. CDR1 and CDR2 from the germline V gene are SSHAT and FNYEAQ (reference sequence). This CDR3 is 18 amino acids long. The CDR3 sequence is CASSLGVAGGSMEETQYF. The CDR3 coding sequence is TGTGCTAGCAGCTTAGGAGTAGCGGGAGGGAGTATGGAAGAGACCCAGTACTTC.

The CDR3 nucleotides read TGTGCCAGCAGTTTACCGGGACAGGCTCGGGCCAACGTCCTGACTTTC. Translating gives CASSLPGQARANVLTF. This chain links TRBV28 with TRBJ2-6, with 8 positions matching TRBD1. Germline CDR1 and CDR2: MDHEN and SYDVKM. The CDR3 contains 16 residues. Germline trimming cut 2 bases from V and 5 bases from J; bases unmatched to any gene: 5.

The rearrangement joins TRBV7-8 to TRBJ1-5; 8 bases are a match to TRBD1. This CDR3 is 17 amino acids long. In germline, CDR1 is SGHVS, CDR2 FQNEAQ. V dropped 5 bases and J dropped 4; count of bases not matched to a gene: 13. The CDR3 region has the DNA TGTGCCAGCAGCCCGCGGACAGGGATTGGGAGAAATCAGCCCCAGCATTTT. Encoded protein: CASSPRTGIGRNQPQHF. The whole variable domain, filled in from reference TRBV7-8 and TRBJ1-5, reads GAGVSQSPRYKVAKRGQDVALRCDPISGHVSLFWYQQALGQGPEFLTYFQNEAQLDKSGLPSDRFFAERPEGSVSTLKIQRTQQEDSAVYLCASSPRTGIGRNQPQHFGDGTRLSIL.

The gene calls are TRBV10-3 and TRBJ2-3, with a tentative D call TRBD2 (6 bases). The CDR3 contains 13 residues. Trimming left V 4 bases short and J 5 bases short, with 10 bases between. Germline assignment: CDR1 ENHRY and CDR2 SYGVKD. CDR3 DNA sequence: TGTGCCATCAGTGGTTCCGGGGGAGATACGCAGTATTTT. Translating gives CAISGSGGDTQYF.

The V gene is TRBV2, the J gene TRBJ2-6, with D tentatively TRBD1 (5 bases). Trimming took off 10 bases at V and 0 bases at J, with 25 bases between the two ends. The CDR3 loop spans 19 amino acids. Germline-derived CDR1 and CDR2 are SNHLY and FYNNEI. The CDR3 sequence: CATGRQIETLNSGANVLTF. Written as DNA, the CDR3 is TGTGCCACCGGTCGACAGATAGAAACACTGAACTCTGGGGCCAACGTCCTGACTTTC.

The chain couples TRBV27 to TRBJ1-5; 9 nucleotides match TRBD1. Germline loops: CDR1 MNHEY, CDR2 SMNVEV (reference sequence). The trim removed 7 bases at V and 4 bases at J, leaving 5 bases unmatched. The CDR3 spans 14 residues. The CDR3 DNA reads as TGTGCCAGCACTAAGGACAGGGGTAATCAGCCCCAGCATTTT. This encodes CASTKDRGNQPQHF.

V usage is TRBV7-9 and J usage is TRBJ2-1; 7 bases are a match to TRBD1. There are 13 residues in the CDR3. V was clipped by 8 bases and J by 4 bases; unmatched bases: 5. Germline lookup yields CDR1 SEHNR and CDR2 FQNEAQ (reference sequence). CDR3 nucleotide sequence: TGTGCCAGCGGACAGGCCACTTACAATGAGCAGTTCTTC. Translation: CASGQATYNEQFF.

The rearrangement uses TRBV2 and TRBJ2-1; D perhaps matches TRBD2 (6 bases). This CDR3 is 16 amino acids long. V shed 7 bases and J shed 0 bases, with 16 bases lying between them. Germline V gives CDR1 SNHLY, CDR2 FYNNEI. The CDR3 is CASIRQAGPSYNEQFF. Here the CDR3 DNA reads TGTGCCAGCATCCGGCAGGCGGGGCCCTCCTACAATGAGCAGTTCTTC.

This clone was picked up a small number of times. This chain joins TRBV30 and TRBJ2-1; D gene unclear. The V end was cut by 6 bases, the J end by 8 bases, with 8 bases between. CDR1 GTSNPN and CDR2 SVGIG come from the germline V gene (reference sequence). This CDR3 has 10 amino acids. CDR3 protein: CACPHHEQFF. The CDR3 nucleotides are TGTGCCTGCCCCCATCATGAGCAGTTCTTC.